Sequencing of this TCR beta chain was carried out in a study of blood T cell repertoires in COVID-19 (dated by TCRdb to the early 2020s). Study-level background: ImmuneRACE Cohort 3 recovered participants were defined by two consecutive negative NP/OP PCR tests, healthcare professional clearance, or symptom resolution. Sample metadata almost always included a de-identified subject ID, COVID-19 status, age in years and sex. HLA class I and class II types, where available, came from metadata supplied by the sample provider rather than from assay-based typing. The prospective study material was composed of cDNA or gDNA derived from T cells, B-cell-depleted T cells, or PBMCs. The repertoires were released in a freely available public database intended as a resource for research on the immune response to SARS-CoV-2. Deeply sampled blood TCRbeta repertoires from subjects exposed to, actively infected with, or recovered from COVID-19 were included in the dataset. Collaborator samples came from the United States, Italy and Spain and covered acute and convalescent phases of COVID-19. Samples came from the ongoing ImmuneRACE study (first 160 participants) plus 1,254 subjects from 6 global collaborators.

This clone was seen just once. No cognate antigen has been identified for it. Qualities for individual bases were not recorded, and no much larger clone is one base off. TCRbeta CDR3 regions were amplified from genomic DNA by means of the immunoSEQ Assay, a bias-controlled multiplex PCR. Under the source paper's analysis protocol: Nucleated cell counts per sample were estimated from amplification of reference gene primers within the assay. To quantify the absolute abundance of each unique TCRbeta CDR3 rearrangement, sequence reads were collapsed and filtered. For each sample, productive Simpson clonality was calculated as the square root of Simpson's diversity index across productive rearrangements. The table was pulled from immuneACCESS by TCRdb, which kept in-frame rearrangements only. Such tables lose some clones; where checked, under half of the loss comes from unresolved V genes, and the rest has no known cause. The DNA gave D and trimming, while V, J and clone size come from that table. The sample table shows approximately 250,000 clones, and around 89% are seen once. In total, the top ten clones hold approximately 2% of the sample.

Participants in the prospective study were enrolled through a virtual design, were aged roughly 18 to 100 years, and lived in roughly 24 United States geographic areas. To assign participants to cohorts, the prospective study relied on clinical history that participants themselves reported in a screening survey and a study questionnaire. Each participant in the prospective study had whole blood, serum and a nasopharyngeal or oropharyngeal swab collected by mobile phlebotomists. Prospective study participants could optionally give additional blood draws and questionnaires over an approximately 2-month period. Prospective study blood samples were shipped either frozen or at room temperature before DNA extraction. Including the terminal cysteine and phenylalanine, the CDR3 comprises 19 residues. The read is trimmed to its CDR3 DNA, 57 bases read in frame from base 1. What the work shows at the level of the full study, not this receptor alone: The quantity of clinical and demographic metadata differed by source and by participant and was supplied without curation.

The V gene is TRBV21-1 and the J gene is TRBJ1-2; the table's D call, TRBD1, has no DNA check behind it. TRBV21-1 has pseudogene status. The specimen was PBMCs or T cells enriched from blood (not recorded which). The TCR was taken from a woman aged 55 to 70 in a cohort exposed to, infected with or recovered from COVID-19 (not recorded which). This receptor has the CDR3 CASSRKAGVQTGEDRGYTF. The nucleotide sequence is TGTGCCAGCAGCCGAAAAGCCGGGGTGCAAACAGGGGAGGATCGTGGCTACACCTTC.